Listed below are T cell receptor beta chains from one sample, sequenced in a study of blood T cell repertoires in COVID-19. The data were produced by immunoSEQ multiplex PCR, yet TCRdb's version contains in-frame clones alone and is incomplete. This repertoire shows approximately 130,000 clones, around 83% found once; its top ten account for over 15%. Sequencing was performed on PBMCs or T cells enriched from blood (not recorded which). The source is a man aged 25-45 years who had recovered from COVID-19. The CDR3 runs from the conserved cysteine through the conserved F or W. A D gene is named only where the DNA matches it firmly. The size entry is marked missing in some rows and otherwise reads once, few, many or a size class.

v_gene	abundance	j_gene	d_gene	CDR3nt	CDR3aa
TRBV28	-	TRBJ1-1	TRBD1	TGTGCCAGCAGTTACAGGGGCTACACTGAAGCTTTCTTT	CASSYRGYTEAFF
TRBV2	-	TRBJ2-1	-	TGTGCCAGCATCCCGTCTATCCATGAGCAGTTCTTC	CASIPSIHEQFF
TRBV2	-	TRBJ2-5	TRBD2	TGTGCCAGCAGCGACCATACTAGCGGGGGACAGACCCAGTACTTC	CASSDHTSGGQTQYF
TRBV5-1	-	TRBJ1-3	TRBD1	TGCGCCAGCAGCCCGGGACAGCCCTCTGGAAACACCATATATTTT	CASSPGQPSGNTIYF
TRBV11-1	-	TRBJ2-2	-	TGTGCCAGCCGGTGGGACTTAAACACCGGGGAGCTGTTTTTT	CASRWDLNTGELFF
TRBV24-1	few	TRBJ2-3	-	TGTGCCACCAGTGAGAGGGACAAAGGCACAGATACGCAGTATTTT	CATSERDKGTDTQYF
TRBV3-1/TRBV3-2	-	TRBJ1-4	-	TGTGCCAGCAGCCAATTTGCATCTCGGGGGGAAAAACTGTTTTTT	CASSQFASRGEKLFF
TRBV27	-	TRBJ2-1	TRBD2	TGTGCCAGCAGTTTGAACAGCCTAGGACTAGGGCAGTTCTTC	CASSLNSLGLGQFF
TRBV19	-	TRBJ2-1	TRBD2	TGTGCCAGTAGTATCGAGACTAGCGCCAATGAGCAGTTCTTC	CASSIETSANEQFF
TRBV9	-	TRBJ2-7	TRBD2	TGTGCCAGCAGCGTGGGACTAGCGGGAGGTTCCGCCTACGAGCAGTACTTC	CASSVGLAGGSAYEQYF
TRBV6-5	-	TRBJ1-5	-	TGTGCCAGCAGTAGGGGGGGCTCCTTGAAGCCCCAGCATTTT	CASSRGGSLKPQHF
TRBV19	-	TRBJ1-4	-	TGTGCCAGTAGTATACTTGGGGCGCCGGATGAAAAACTGTTTTTT	CASSILGAPDEKLFF
TRBV7-9	medium-sized	TRBJ1-1	-	TGTGCCAGCAGCTTAGCGCTAGGGGACACTGAAGCTTTCTTT	CASSLALGDTEAFF
TRBV5-4	-	TRBJ2-3	-	TGTGCCATCGACAAAGGGGGAGATACGCAGTATTTT	CAIDKGGDTQYF
TRBV4-2	-	TRBJ2-1	-	TGTGCCAGCAGCCAAACAACTAGGGAGATCGTCAATGAGCAGTTCTTC	CASSQTTREIVNEQFF
TRBV18	-	TRBJ2-2	-	TGTGCCAGCTCACCCGACTCACCCCGGAGGGAGCTGTTTTTT	CASSPDSPRRELFF
TRBV21-1	-	TRBJ1-5	-	TGTGCCAGCAGCAAACGAGTTAGCAATCAGCCCCAGCATTTT	CASSKRVSNQPQHF
TRBV6-5	-	TRBJ1-1	-	TGTGCCAGCAGTTACACCGGACAATCGGGCACTGAAGCTTTCTTT	CASSYTGQSGTEAFF
TRBV2	once	TRBJ2-2	-	TGTGCCACCGGGGGGCAGTTAGGCACCGGGGAGCTGTTTTTT	CATGGQLGTGELFF